What follows are 28 T cell receptor beta chains derived from one specimen sequenced in a study of blood T cells in healthy people across ages (dated by TCRdb to about 2015). The library was made by 5' RACE. For sequencing, an Illumina HiSeq 2500 was employed. A second PCR of about 7 to 12 cycles was run with a J-beta primer mix and a sample-barcoded 5' primer. In-frame beta chains were kept once TCRdb had trimmed the public reads at Q25 with fastp and called clones with MiXCR. Identical CDR3 protein sequences are pooled into one entry, listed with their most common genes and DNA. Across this sample there are over 700,000 distinct CDR3 sequences, with 25% seen only once. 9.4% of the sample rests with the top ten. The data were also submitted as part of a second study, on T cells of mothers and their children.

The sample consisted of blood. These TCRs come from a boy between 10 and 17 years old in good health.

The chain is built from TRBV6-6 and TRBJ2-7; D gene unclear. This CDR3 has 14 amino acids. Deletions cut 4 bases from V and 2 bases from J, with 12 bases between. Germline loops: CDR1 MNHNY, CDR2 SVGAGI (reference sequence). The CDR3 nucleotides read TGTGCCAGCAGTTCGGAACAGCTAACCTACGAGCAGTACTTC. Translation: CASSSEQLTYEQYF.

This clonotype occurred a few times. V gene TRBV6-6 combines with J gene TRBJ1-2; 7 bases match TRBD1. CDR3 length: 14 residues. Germline CDR1 is MNHNY and CDR2 is SVGAGI (reference sequence). The V and J ends lost 6 bases and 8 bases, in that order; junction bases with no gene match: 12. CDR3 sequence reads: CASSLQSDREGYTF. The CDR3 DNA sequence: TGTGCCAGCAGCCTCCAATCCGACAGGGAAGGCTACACCTTC.

The chain combines TRBV13 with TRBJ2-3; 7 nucleotides align to TRBD2. The CDR3 covers 17 residues. After removal of 5 bases from V and 0 bases from J, the junction contained 11 bases not matched to a gene. The germline V gene encodes CDR1 PRHDT and CDR2 FYEKMQ (reference sequence). The CDR3 protein is CASSPSSAGVSTDTQYF. CDR3 DNA: TGTGCCAGCAGCCCCTCTTCCGCGGGAGTGAGCACAGATACGCAGTATTTT.

The V gene is TRBV7-3, the J gene TRBJ2-1, with D perhaps assigned TRBD1 or TRBD2 (5 bases each). The CDR3 length is 15 residues. Per the germline V gene, CDR1 is SGHTA and CDR2 is FQGTGA. Trimming stripped 2 bases from V and 3 bases from J, with 11 bases between. The CDR3 spells CASSLGGGDYNEQFF. The CDR3 nucleotides are TGTGCCAGCAGCTTAGGTGGGGGAGACTACAATGAGCAGTTCTTC.

There are a few counts of this clonotype. V gene TRBV12-3 or TRBV12-4 combines with J gene TRBJ1-5; 7 bases line up with TRBD1. Germline trimming cut 6 bases from V and 7 bases from J; bases unmatched to any gene: 6. This CDR3 region has 13 residues. The CDR3 sequence is CASSPLDRQPQHF. In DNA, the CDR3 is TGTGCCAGCAGCCCACTGGACAGGCAGCCCCAGCATTTT.

This chain connects TRBV12-5 to TRBJ2-6; a weak D match, TRBD2 (5 bases). V lost 3 bases to trimming and J lost 0 bases, with 15 bases between them. The CDR3 contains 18 residues. Germline values: CDR1 LGHNT, CDR2 FRNRAP. CDR3 sequence (DNA): TGTGCTAGTGGTTTCCACACGGAGAGGGTCTCTGGGGCCAACGTCCTGACTTTC. Translation: CASGFHTERVSGANVLTF.

As DNA, the CDR3 is TGTGCCAGCAGCCTCCGCGGCCTAGCGGGAGAGACCCAGTACTTC. It translates to CASSLRGLAGETQYF. V usage is TRBV7-3 and J usage is TRBJ2-1; the match to TRBD2 covers 8 bases. The J call may be wrong; the DNA end is better matched by TRBJ2-5. Germline CDR1 is SGHTA and CDR2 is FQGTGA. The length of the CDR3 is 15 residues.

The V call is TRBV9, the J call TRBJ2-5; 8 nucleotides align to TRBD2. Per germline, CDR1 SGDLS and CDR2 YYNGEE. CDR3 length: 15 residues. V shed 4 bases, J shed 1 base, and the junction held 6 bases outside the gene matches. The CDR3 DNA reads as TGTGCCAGCAGCAACCAACTAGCGGCCCAAGAGACCCAGTACTTC. This gives the protein CASSNQLAAQETQYF.

The gene calls are TRBV20-1 and TRBJ2-7; 8 nucleotides agree with TRBD1. The CDR3 has 12 amino acids. CDR1 and CDR2 (germline): DFQATT, SNEGSKA (reference sequence). Trimming at V came to 5 bases and at J to 3 bases, leaving 3 bases not matched to a gene. The CDR3 spells CSASDRVYEQYF. CDR3 in DNA: TGCAGTGCTTCGGACAGGGTCTACGAGCAGTACTTC.

In DNA form, the CDR3 reads TGTGCCAGCAGCCCCCGGGGGCCGATCTCTGGAAACACCATATATTTT. Protein product: CASSPRGPISGNTIYF. This sequence joins TRBV9 and TRBJ1-3, with D perhaps matching TRBD1 (6 bases). The CDR3 is 16 amino acids. V lost 4 bases to trimming and J lost 0 bases, with 14 bases between them. Germline-derived CDR1 and CDR2 are SGDLS and YYNGEE.

A few counts support this clonotype. The chain is built from TRBV6-6 and TRBJ1-2; 8 nucleotides agree with TRBD1. The CDR3 consists of 14 residues. Germline V gene data show CDR1 as MNHNY and CDR2 as SVGAGI (reference sequence). Trimming removed 8 bases from V and 2 bases from J; junction bases left unmatched: 7. The CDR3 DNA is TGTGCCAGCCGGGACAGGTCGGCCAACTATGGCTACACCTTC. This codes for CASRDRSANYGYTF.

This clonotype was detected ten times or more. The chain has TRBV11-2 and TRBJ1-4; TRBD1 agrees at 7 bases. The V gene's germline CDR1 is SGHAT and CDR2 FQNNGV. The length of the CDR3 is 14 residues. V lost 6 bases to trimming and J lost 7 bases; unmatched junction nucleotides: 8. The CDR3, as DNA: TGTGCCAGCAGACGACAGGGTACCGGTGAAAAACTGTTTTTT. Its protein product is CASRRQGTGEKLFF.

As regards this clonotype: Being one base from a much bigger clone, this may be a read error. The chain is built from TRBV9 and TRBJ2-7; no clear D gene. Per germline, CDR1 SGDLS and CDR2 YYNGEE. Trimming took off 3 bases at V and 6 bases at J, with 10 bases between the two ends. The CDR3 totals 12 residues. CDR3 residues: CASSGLPGEQYF. In DNA form, the CDR3 reads TGTGCCAGCAGCGGGTTGCCGGGCGAGCAGTACTTC.

This clonotype was recorded once. J is TRBJ2-7 and V is TRBV20-1; 7 positions match TRBD1. Gene TRBJ2-5 matches the end of the DNA better, so the J call may be wrong. Per germline, CDR1 DFQATT and CDR2 SNEGSKA (reference sequence). The CDR3 has 15 residues. CDR3 in amino acids: CSARPDRARGVTQYF. The CDR3 DNA reads as TGCAGTGCCCGCCCTGACAGGGCCAGGGGAGTGACCCAGTACTTC.

This clonotype was recorded a few times. This chain uses TRBV11-2 with TRBJ1-1; D is possibly TRBD1 (5 bases). Trimming pared 4 bases from V and 5 bases from J, leaving 20 bases between. Germline CDR1 and CDR2: SGHAT and FQNNGV. This CDR3 has 16 residues. The chain's CDR3 is CASSYPSVGGETEAFF. The CDR3, as DNA: TGTGCCAGCAGCTACCCCTCGGTGGGGGGAGAAACTGAAGCTTTCTTT.

This chain joins TRBV4-1 and TRBJ2-2; maybe TRBD1 (5 bases). Trimming took off 4 bases at V and 3 bases at J, with 15 bases between the two ends. CDR1 is MGHRA and CDR2 is YSYEKL in the germline V gene. This CDR3 contains 16 residues. As DNA, the CDR3 is TGCGCCAGCAGCCTGCGGACAAACGAAGACACCGGGGAGCTGTTTTTT. This encodes CASSLRTNEDTGELFF.

This clonotype was counted between two and nine times. The rearrangement links TRBV28 to TRBJ2-3, with D perhaps assigned TRBD1 or TRBD2 (5 bases each). From germline, CDR1 is MDHEN and CDR2 SYDVKM. V shed 7 bases and J shed 4 bases, with 18 bases lying between them. The CDR3 covers 15 residues. CDR3 region: CASIPPGAVADTQYF. CDR3 bases: TGTGCCAGCATACCCCCCGGGGCTGTGGCAGATACGCAGTATTTT.

The genes are TRBV6-6 and TRBJ2-1; 9 bases are a match to TRBD2. V dropped 2 bases and J dropped 3; count of bases not matched to a gene: 5. CDR1 is MNHNY and CDR2 is SVGAGI in the germline V gene (reference sequence). The CDR3 covers 16 residues. The CDR3 nucleotides read TGTGCCAGCAGTTACACCCTTAGCGGGAGCTACAATGAGCAGTTCTTC. Encoded protein: CASSYTLSGSYNEQFF.

At least ten counts were recorded for this clonotype. The chain recombines TRBV7-9 with TRBJ2-5; tentative D call: TRBD2 (6 bases). The V end lost 2 bases, the J end lost 1 base, and 8 bases lay between the germline ends. The CDR3 extends over 14 amino acids. The germline CDR1 and CDR2 sequences are SEHNR and FQNEAQ (reference sequence). For the CDR3, the DNA is TGTGCCAGCAGCTTATCGGGACTCCAAGAGACCCAGTACTTC. Translating gives CASSLSGLQETQYF.

In its sample, this clonotype was seen a few times. The CDR3 sequence is CAIKAREGGNYEQYF. In DNA form, the CDR3 reads TGTGCCATCAAGGCCCGGGAGGGGGGGAACTACGAGCAGTACTTC. This chain joins TRBV10-3 and TRBJ2-5; 8 bases are a match to TRBD2. The assigned J gene may be wrong: the sequence end matches TRBJ2-7 better. CDR1 is ENHRY, CDR2 SYGVKD, per germline. CDR3 size: 15 residues.

This clonotype has a handful of counts. The rearrangement uses TRBV27 and TRBJ2-1; a weak D match, TRBD2 (5 bases). From germline, CDR1 is MNHEY and CDR2 SMNVEV (reference sequence). This CDR3 is 12 amino acids long. V was trimmed by 1 base and J by 9 bases, leaving 7 bases between them. In DNA form, the CDR3 reads TGTGCCAGCAGTTTATTGGGGAGTGAGCAGTTCTTC. Its translation: CASSLLGSEQFF.

This clonotype was detected a few times. The rearrangement links TRBV12-3 or TRBV12-4 to TRBJ2-5; D possibly uses TRBD1 or TRBD2 (6 bases each). V was cut by 6 bases and J by 0 bases, with 14 bases left in between. The CDR3 contains 15 residues. The DNA of the CDR3 is TGTGCCAGCAGGGATCTAGGGGGGTACCAAGAGACCCAGTACTTC. Translated: CASRDLGGYQETQYF.

This clonotype was picked up a small number of times. The V and J genes are TRBV5-1 and TRBJ1-5; D is unresolved. Germline CDR1 reads SGHRS; CDR2 reads YFSETQ. Trimming removed 6 bases at V and 6 bases at J, with 22 bases between. This CDR3 spans 16 amino acids. This CDR3 reads CASTRRDMVRSQPQHF. As DNA, the CDR3 is TGCGCCAGCACAAGGCGGGATATGGTGCGGAGTCAGCCCCAGCATTTT.

The genes are TRBV5-4 and TRBJ2-6; D is uncertain. This CDR3 has 14 amino acids. Germline V gene data show CDR1 as SGHNT and CDR2 as YYREEE (reference sequence). Trimming removed 4 bases from V and 6 bases from J, with 11 bases in between. The CDR3 DNA follows: TGTGCCAGCAGCCTTTCAGTCATGGCCAACGTCCTGACTTTC. This translates into CASSLSVMANVLTF.

The V and J genes are TRBV5-1 and TRBJ1-2, with TRBD1 identical over 9 bases. V trimming: 4 bases; J trimming: 3 bases; junction bases outside the gene matches: 10. This CDR3 is 16 amino acids long. Germline V gene lookup returns CDR1 SGHRS and CDR2 YFSETQ. The CDR3 here is CASSPRDRDSDYGYTF. CDR3 nucleotides: TGCGCCAGCAGCCCGCGGGACAGGGATAGTGACTATGGCTACACCTTC. Using reference TRBV5-1 and TRBJ1-2 for the parts outside the CDR3, the full variable domain is KAGVTQTPRYLIKTRGQQVTLSCSPISGHRSVSWYQQTPGQGLQFLFEYFSETQRNKGNFPGRFSGRQFSNSRSEMNVSTLELGDSALYLCASSPRDRDSDYGYTFGSGTRLTVV.

This sequence joins TRBV12-3 or TRBV12-4 and TRBJ2-7; TRBD1 matches 8 bases. J lost 5 bases, V lost 5 bases, and 14 bases had no gene match. The CDR3 is made up of 16 amino acids. As DNA, the CDR3 is TGTGCCAGCAGTGACACCAGACAGGGGTCGGTCCACGAGCAGTACTTC. Translation gives CASSDTRQGSVHEQYF.

Turning to this clonotype: This may come from a read error, since a much larger clone is one base off. V and J are TRBV20-1 and TRBJ2-5; the D gene could be TRBD1 or TRBD2 (6 bases each). V was trimmed by 6 bases and J by 3 bases, leaving 14 bases between them. There are 13 residues in the CDR3. The V gene's germline CDR1 is DFQATT and CDR2 SNEGSKA (reference sequence). The CDR3 DNA reads TGCAGTGCCAATGGGGGGCTGGAAGAGACCCAGTACTTC. Translated: CSANGGLEETQYF.

The CDR3 DNA reads as TGTGCCAGCAGTGAAATTTGGCCGGGTATTTTGTACAATGAGCAGTTCTTC. Protein sequence: CASSEIWPGILYNEQFF. The rearrangement uses TRBV6-1 and TRBJ2-1, with no clear D. The ends were cut back, 2 bases at V and 4 bases at J, with 18 bases in the middle. The germline CDR1 and CDR2 sequences are MNHNS and SASEGT. This CDR3 contains 17 residues.